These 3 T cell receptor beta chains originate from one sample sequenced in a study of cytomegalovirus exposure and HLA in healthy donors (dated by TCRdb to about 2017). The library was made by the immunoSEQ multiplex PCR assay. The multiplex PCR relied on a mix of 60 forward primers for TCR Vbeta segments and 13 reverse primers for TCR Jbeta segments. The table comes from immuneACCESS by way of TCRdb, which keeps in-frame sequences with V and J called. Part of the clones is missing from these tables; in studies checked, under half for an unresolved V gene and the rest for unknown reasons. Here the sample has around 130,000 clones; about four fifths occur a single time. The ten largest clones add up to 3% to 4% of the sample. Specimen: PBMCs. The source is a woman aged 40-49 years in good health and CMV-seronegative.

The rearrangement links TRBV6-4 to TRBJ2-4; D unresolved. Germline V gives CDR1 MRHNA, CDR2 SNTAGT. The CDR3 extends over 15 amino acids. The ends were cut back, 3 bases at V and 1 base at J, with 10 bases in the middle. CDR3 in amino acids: CASSDNRLAKNIQYF. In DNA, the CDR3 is TGTGCCAGCAGTGATAATCGACTGGCCAAAAACATTCAGTACTTC.

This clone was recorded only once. The CDR3 loop reads CASSFREWYNEQFF. CDR3 nucleotides: TGCGCCAGCAGCTTCCGGGAGTGGTACAATGAGCAGTTCTTC. The chain couples TRBV5-1 to TRBJ2-1; weak D call: TRBD2 (6 bases). Germline V gives CDR1 SGHRS, CDR2 YFSETQ. V lost 2 bases, J lost 4 bases, and 10 bases lay in between. This CDR3 has 14 amino acids.

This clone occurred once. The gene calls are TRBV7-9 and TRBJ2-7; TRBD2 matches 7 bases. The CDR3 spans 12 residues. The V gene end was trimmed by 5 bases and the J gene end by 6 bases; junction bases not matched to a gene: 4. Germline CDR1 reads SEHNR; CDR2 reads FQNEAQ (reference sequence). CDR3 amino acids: CASSLRTSEQYF. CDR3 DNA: TGTGCCAGCAGCCTTCGGACTAGCGAGCAGTACTTC. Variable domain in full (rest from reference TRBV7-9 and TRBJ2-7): DTGVSQNPRHKITKRGQNVTFRCDPISEHNRLYWYRQTLGQGPEFLTYFQNEAQLEKSRLLSDRFSAERPKGSFSTLEIQRTEQGDSAMYLCASSLRTSEQYFGPGTRLTVT.